Sequencing of this T cell receptor (beta chain) was carried out in a study of vaccination effects on CD4 cells after COVID-19. Findings of the study overall: Cross-reactivity toward common cold coronaviruses was confined to only 1 of 255 vaccine-induced clones in healthy vaccinees.

TCRdb's table, derived via immunoSEQ multiplex PCR, lists solely in-frame clones and lacks some. The table has more than 35,000 clones, about 80% seen once. Once cultured for approximately eleven days, the cells underwent separation to obtain CD4+ T cells. The study found no prior SARS-CoV-2 infection in the vaccine recipients, who tested negative for nucleocapsid antibodies. Half-medium exchanges with IL-2 medium took place on days 3 and 7. V dropped 5 bases and J dropped 11 bases, with 21 bases sitting between them. CDR3 length: 15 residues. CDR1 is SGHTA and CDR2 is FQGTGA in the germline V gene. In the case of this clone: Its cognate antigen is unknown.

The TCR was taken from a human donor who received a COVID-19 vaccine. The sequences come from CD4+ T cells from PBMCs cultured without peptide, collected before COVID-19 vaccination. This chain links TRBV7-3 with TRBJ2-2; D is uncertain. The CDR3 bases are TGTGCCAGCAGCCGATCTACCACCCTATCAGACGAGCTGTTTTTT. The encoded protein is CASSRSTTLSDELFF.